This T cell receptor (beta chain) was retrieved from a study of a mutant IDH1 vaccine in newly diagnosed glioma. Background on the study: Treatment recipients were approximately 62% male and around 40% female, and their mean age was roughly 40 years. Antecedent treatment encompassed radiotherapy, temozolomide, or their combination; the majority received both.

Per the germline V gene, CDR1 is LNHDA and CDR2 is SQIVND (reference sequence). The CDR3 length is 14 residues. With 4 bases removed from V and 4 bases from J, the gap between germline ends came to 10 bases. Time point: baseline, week 1 (first vaccination visit). Noted treatment: pre-vaccination baseline after standard-of-care therapy. Donor diagnoses consisted of new WHO grade 3 or 4 IDH1-mutant, ATRX-lost astrocytomas. This clone was counted a few times. Its specificity is unknown. Clones were read by immunoSEQ multiplex PCR, and TCRdb kept only the in-frame ones, dropping some. The sample consists of 45,000 to 65,000 clones, approximately 80% of them appearing once. General observations from the study: Immune responses arising from the vaccine appeared in about 93% of patients.

The specimen comprised PBMCs, sampled from a glioma patient treated with radiotherapy, temozolomide or both. The chain couples TRBV19 to TRBJ2-2; D unclear. The clonotype originates from a man aged 18 to 30 with glioma. The CDR3: CASSRPGFTGELFF. CDR3 nucleotides: TGTGCCAGTAGTAGACCAGGATTCACCGGGGAGCTGTTTTTT.